The 10 T cell receptor beta chains listed next were all sequenced from one sample in a study of cytomegalovirus exposure and HLA in healthy donors. The PCR used 60 Vbeta and 13 Jbeta primers. Profiling relied on immunoSEQ multiplex PCR, and the TCRdb table lists in-frame clones only, not all of them. The sample lists around 150,000 clones, 84% seen once, with 1.5% to 2% in the top ten. The material sequenced was PBMCs. All receptors derive from a man aged 18-30 years in good health and CMV-seronegative.

This clone was picked up a small number of times. The J gene is TRBJ1-5, the V gene TRBV6-5; TRBD1 might be the D (6 bases). Looked up from germline, CDR1 is MNHEY and CDR2 is SVGAGI. The CDR3 is made up of 13 amino acids. V dropped 5 bases and J dropped 6 bases, with 11 bases sitting between them. The DNA of the CDR3 is TGTGCCAGCAGTACAGGGTGGGGTCAGCCCCAGCATTTT. This sequence encodes CASSTGWGQPQHF.

The CDR3 region has the DNA TGTGCCAGAGCCTGGGGAGCTAACTACGAGCAGTACTTC. Translation: CARAWGANYEQYF. This rearrangement joins TRBV6-4 to TRBJ2-7; possibly TRBD2 for D (5 bases). Per germline, CDR1 MRHNA and CDR2 SNTAGT. The germline V and J ends were trimmed by 9 bases and 3 bases, with 15 bases remaining between them. CDR3 size: 13 residues.

This chain links TRBV4-1 with TRBJ2-3; 16 positions agree with TRBD2. V was pared by 3 bases and J by 6 bases, with 12 bases of the junction left unmatched. The CDR3 consists of 19 residues. Per the germline V gene, CDR1 is MGHRA and CDR2 is YSYEKL. The CDR3 DNA is TGCGCCAGCAGCCATACCTCCGGGACTAGCGGGGGGGCATCGGATACGCAGTATTTT. Amino acid sequence: CASSHTSGTSGGASDTQYF.

This clone was counted once. The chain has TRBV29-1 and TRBJ2-4, with 11 positions matching TRBD1. With V trimmed by 6 bases and J by 9 bases, 7 bases remained unmatched. The germline V gene encodes CDR1 SQVTM and CDR2 ANQGSEA. This CDR3 has 13 residues. This CDR3 is CSVGGTGGTIQYF. Here the CDR3 DNA reads TGCAGCGTCGGGGGGACAGGGGGAACCATTCAGTACTTC.

With respect to this clone: This sample also contains other DNA sequences that code for the same CDR3. This sequence joins TRBV27 and TRBJ2-7; D is unresolved. CDR1 MNHEY and CDR2 SMNVEV come from the germline V gene (reference sequence). Trimming stripped 2 bases from V and 6 bases from J, with 14 bases between. The CDR3 length is 14 residues. The CDR3 region is CASSLRRSGFEQYF. CDR3 bases: TGTGCCAGCAGTTTAAGGCGGTCTGGATTCGAGCAGTACTTC.

The chain has TRBV11-2 and TRBJ2-5; 9 nucleotides line up with TRBD2. With 5 bases clipped from V and 2 bases from J, the junction kept 9 bases outside the gene matches. Per the germline V gene, CDR1 is SGHAT and CDR2 is FQNNGV. This CDR3 has 16 residues. The CDR3 reads CASSPGTSLLQETQYF. In DNA, the CDR3 is TGTGCCAGCAGCCCAGGGACTAGCCTACTGCAAGAGACCCAGTACTTC. The whole variable domain, filled in from reference TRBV11-2 and TRBJ2-5, reads EAGVAQSPRYKIIEKRQSVAFWCNPISGHATLYWYQQILGQGPKLLIQFQNNGVVDDSQLPKDRFSAERLKGVDSTLKIQPAKLEDSAVYLCASSPGTSLLQETQYFGPGTRLLVL.

A few counts support this clone. The V gene is TRBV15, the J gene TRBJ2-7; D is possibly TRBD2 (5 bases). The germline gives CDR1 LNHNV, CDR2 YYDKDF (reference sequence). The CDR3 length is 16 residues. V gave up 0 bases and J gave up 3 bases, with 15 bases separating them. CDR3: CATSRERPGIIYEQYF. In DNA form, the CDR3 reads TGTGCCACCAGCAGAGAAAGGCCGGGAATAATCTACGAGCAGTACTTC.

V and J are TRBV5-6 and TRBJ2-1; 11 bases align to TRBD2. The V segment lost 0 bases and the J segment 7 bases; nucleotides outside the gene matches: 9. Germline assignment: CDR1 SGHDT and CDR2 YYEEEE. CDR3 length: 17 residues. CDR3 residues: CASSLEGLADKRNEQFF. The CDR3 nucleotides read TGTGCCAGCAGCTTGGAGGGACTAGCGGACAAGCGGAATGAGCAGTTCTTC.

The CDR3 coding sequence is TGCGCCAGCAGCCGTGACAGGGAGAATGAAAAACTGTTTTTT. It yields the protein CASSRDRENEKLFF. This chain links TRBV4-3 with TRBJ1-4, with 7 nucleotides matching TRBD1. J gave up 5 bases and V 4 bases, and 4 bases lay outside the gene matches. The CDR3 length is 14 residues. Per the germline V gene, CDR1 is LGHNA and CDR2 is YSLEER.

The chain uses TRBV2 and TRBJ1-4, with 9 nucleotides matching TRBD1. The germline gives CDR1 SNHLY, CDR2 FYNNEI. This CDR3 region has 14 residues. Trimming cost V 6 bases and J 8 bases; bases outside gene matches: 7. The CDR3 loop reads CASRGTGQQEKLFF. In DNA, the CDR3 is TGTGCCAGCAGGGGGACAGGGCAGCAGGAAAAACTGTTTTTT.